This TCR beta chain was captured by sequencing in a study of CD8+ T cells in alopecia areata. Turning to the study itself: Oral tofacitinib (5 to 10 mg twice daily) was administered to treated patients. Tofacitinib was given for 6 to 18 months, then stopped for 6 months.

The treatment is: oral pan-JAK inhibitor, 5-10 mg twice daily. Those with alopecia areata gave lesional scalp punch biopsies and peripheral blood. Points from the study as a whole: In scalp samples, resident alphabeta T cells of normal skin are also sequenced.

The CDR3 is made up of 11 amino acids. CDR1 and CDR2 from the germline V gene are DFQATT and SNEGSKA (reference sequence). About this clone itself: Its antigen is not identified.

Sequencing templates came from extracted RNA that was reverse transcribed into cDNA. Method: immunoSEQ multiplex PCR; TCRdb's copy keeps in-frame clones and lacks some. The sample comprises around 190,000 clones, about three fifths of which are singletons, and 4% to 5% rests with the top ten. This TCR was sampled from a human donor with alopecia areata. The J gene is TRBJ2-1, the V gene TRBV20-1, with 7 bases fitting TRBD2. The sample was CD4+ T cells sorted from blood, taken at week 4, from a patient treated with tofacitinib. CDR3 nucleotides: TGCAGCCCCGGGGGGTACAATGAGCAGTTCTTC. This encodes CSPGGYNEQFF.